These 2 T cell receptor beta chains were all obtained from the same sample, sequenced in a study of molecular identifiers for immune sequencing clone quantification. MiXCR, applied by TCRdb to the PCR reads, yields one record per CDR3 protein. Of 65,000 or so distinct CDR3 sequences in the sample, around 18% are singletons; the top ten hold about 1.6%. Specimen: naive CD8+ T cells from blood, with Jurkat cell RNA spiked in. Regarding subset: FACS-sorted CD8+CD4-CCR7+CD45RA+ naive T cells. The source is a human donor in good health. Some libraries in this study had Jurkat cell RNA spiked in.

In its sample, this clonotype was seen many times. The chain recombines TRBV30 with TRBJ2-1; 9 bases fit TRBD2. The CDR3 loop spans 14 amino acids. Germline assignment: CDR1 GTSNPN and CDR2 SVGIG (reference sequence). Losses at the gene ends were 3 bases for V and 3 bases for J; bases not matched to a gene: 3. The CDR3 is CAWSGLANYNEQFF. The CDR3, as DNA: TGTGCCTGGAGCGGACTAGCGAACTACAATGAGCAGTTCTTC.

V usage is TRBV20-1 and J usage is TRBJ2-3; D is unresolved. The CDR3 extends over 14 amino acids. CDR1 and CDR2 from the germline V gene are DFQATT and SNEGSKA (reference sequence). V lost 1 base, J lost 2 bases, and 10 bases lay in between. CDR3 coding DNA: TGCAGTGCTAGAGCGATAGTCCCCACAGATACGCAGTATTTT. This codes for CSARAIVPTDTQYF.